One and the same sample provided the 28 T cell receptor beta chains below, sequenced in a study of T cells expressing NK-cell markers. For each CDR3 protein, TCRdb gives one entry from its re-call of the 5' RACE reads, without DNA. With around 260,000 distinct CDR3 sequences in the sample, the ten largest clones hold about 4.2%. The source material was blood T cells: a sorted CD56 or NKG2C T cell subset, CD4+ or CD8+ T cells, or bulk PBMC T cells (not recorded which). Source of these receptors: a woman aged 18-69 years in good health.

The chain employs TRBV4-2 and TRBJ1-1. There are 13 residues in the CDR3. Germline V gives CDR1 LGHNA, CDR2 YNFKEQ. CDR3 region: CASSQGRDTEAFF.

The CDR3 loop is CATPRDVGVAGTQYF. The J gene is TRBJ2-5, the V gene TRBV6-1; the D call of TRBD1 rests on TCRdb alone, since no DNA is present to check it. Germline CDR1 reads MNHNS; CDR2 reads SASEGT. There are 15 residues in the CDR3.

The chain is built from TRBV6-1 and TRBJ1-6; TCRdb proposes TRBD1, but this gene call is untestable without DNA. Germline CDR1 is MNHNS and CDR2 is SASEGT. The CDR3 extends over 17 amino acids. The CDR3 is CASSRGDRGGRGSPLHF.

V usage is TRBV11-2 and J usage is TRBJ2-5; no DNA is available, so the TRBD2 call from TCRdb remains unchecked. CDR3 size: 15 residues. Germline assignment: CDR1 SGHAT and CDR2 FQNNGV. CDR3 sequence reads: CASSYPASGQETQYF.

The chain links TRBV29-1 to TRBJ1-2. Germline V gene sequence: CDR1 SQVTM, CDR2 ANQGSEA. The CDR3 has 13 amino acids. The CDR3 reads CSVEWSANYGYTF.

This sequence joins TRBV20-1 and TRBJ2-1; there is no DNA to check the TCRdb D call of TRBD2. The length of the CDR3 is 13 residues. CDR1 is DFQATT, CDR2 SNEGSKA, per germline (reference sequence). CDR3 sequence: CSGLAGRHNEQFF.

The J gene is TRBJ1-4, the V gene TRBV6-5. Per the germline V gene, CDR1 is MNHEY and CDR2 is SVGAGI. The length of the CDR3 is 16 residues. The CDR3 spells CASSYSIGSTNEKLFF.

The chain employs TRBV4-3 and TRBJ1-2; there is no DNA to check the TCRdb D call of TRBD1. The CDR3 spans 15 residues. CDR1 is LGHNA, CDR2 YSLEER, per germline. This chain's CDR3 is CASSQAGGAIYGYTF.

The CDR3 sequence: CSAGSDRGTEAFF. The rearrangement joins TRBV20-1 to TRBJ1-1; TCRdb's D call, TRBD1, is unchecked because there is no DNA. Germline-derived CDR1 and CDR2 are DFQATT and SNEGSKA (reference sequence). This CDR3 spans 13 amino acids.

The V gene is TRBV20-1, the J gene TRBJ2-7; TCRdb's D call of TRBD1 is untestable without DNA. There are 14 residues in the CDR3. Germline assignment: CDR1 DFQATT and CDR2 SNEGSKA (reference sequence). The CDR3 region is CSARDIGQLYEQYF.

The chain joins TRBV5-1 to TRBJ2-5. The germline V gene encodes CDR1 SGHRS and CDR2 YFSETQ. The CDR3 runs to 12 residues. The chain's CDR3 is CASTGNQETQYF.

The V and J genes are TRBV18 and TRBJ2-3; the TCRdb call, TRBD2, lacks DNA for checking. Looked up from germline, CDR1 is KGHSH and CDR2 is LQKENI. CDR3 length: 15 residues. The CDR3: CASTRTNPSTDTQYF. The whole variable domain, remainder taken from reference TRBV18 and TRBJ2-3, is NAGVMQNPRHLVRRRGQEARLRCSPMKGHSHVYWYRQLPEEGLKFMVYLQKENIIDESGMPKERFSAEFPKEGPSILRIQQVVRGDSAAYFCASTRTNPSTDTQYFGPGTRLTVL.

The chain employs TRBV10-3 and TRBJ2-3; with no DNA, the TCRdb D assignment of TRBD2 cannot be verified. The germline V gene has CDR1 ENHRY and CDR2 SYGVKD. The CDR3 is 15 residues long. The CDR3 sequence is CAISPTSGSTDTQYF.

The J gene is TRBJ2-1, the V gene TRBV5-1; TCRdb names TRBD1, which stays unverified in the absence of DNA. The CDR3 runs 15 residues. The germline V gene has CDR1 SGHRS and CDR2 YFSETQ. The CDR3 sequence: CASSFFGRGPNEQFF.

CDR3 region: CASSFRGADNEQFF. The chain employs TRBV5-1 and TRBJ2-1; the TCRdb D gene call, TRBD1, has no DNA to confirm it. This CDR3 region has 14 residues. Germline CDR1 is SGHRS and CDR2 is YFSETQ.

The rearrangement links TRBV28 to TRBJ2-5; TCRdb's D call, TRBD2, is unchecked because there is no DNA. Per the germline V gene, CDR1 is MDHEN and CDR2 is SYDVKM. CDR3 size: 11 residues. The CDR3 is CASTRGETQYF.

This chain connects TRBV18 to TRBJ1-1; absent DNA, TCRdb's TRBD1 call cannot be checked. The germline CDR1 and CDR2 sequences are KGHSH and LQKENI. CDR3 size: 14 residues. This chain's CDR3 is CASSPVGNPPEAFF.

The rearrangement links TRBV5-1 to TRBJ1-5; as DNA is missing, the TRBD1 call by TCRdb cannot be tested. The germline CDR1 and CDR2 sequences are SGHRS and YFSETQ. CDR3 length equals 14 residues. CDR3 sequence: CASSFWGEGQPQHF.

V and J are TRBV18 and TRBJ1-5. The germline V gene has CDR1 KGHSH and CDR2 LQKENI. CDR3 length: 14 residues. CDR3 in amino acids: CASSPGVSNQPQHF.

The chain joins TRBV6-1 to TRBJ2-1; TCRdb's D gene call, TRBD2, goes unchecked for lack of DNA. CDR1 and CDR2 (germline): MNHNS, SASEGT. The CDR3 consists of 16 residues. CDR3 in amino acids: CASHTLRGGPHNEQFF.

J is TRBJ2-1 and V is TRBV5-1; no DNA is available, so the TRBD1 call from TCRdb remains unchecked. This CDR3 contains 14 residues. Germline lookup yields CDR1 SGHRS and CDR2 YFSETQ. The CDR3 protein is CASSFDSTYNEQFF.

V and J are TRBV7-8 and TRBJ1-1. This CDR3 is built from 14 residues. CDR1 SGHVS and CDR2 FQNEAQ come from the germline V gene. The CDR3 sequence is CASSSSMGYTEAFF.

This chain connects TRBV20-1 to TRBJ2-3; the D call of TRBD2 rests on TCRdb alone, since no DNA is present to check it. Germline values: CDR1 DFQATT, CDR2 SNEGSKA (reference sequence). CDR3 size: 16 residues. The CDR3 sequence is CSARDPAGGRTDTQYF.

This chain links TRBV10-3 with TRBJ2-3. This CDR3 comprises 13 residues. Germline V gives CDR1 ENHRY, CDR2 SYGVKD. CDR3: CAIRPGDIDTQYF.

The chain couples TRBV7-2 to TRBJ2-3; there is no DNA to check the TCRdb D call of TRBD1. Germline lookup yields CDR1 SGHTA and CDR2 FQGNSA. This CDR3 region has 12 residues. The CDR3 region is CASSSARGTQYF.

The chain couples TRBV6-5 to TRBJ2-1; TCRdb's D call, TRBD2, is unchecked because there is no DNA. This CDR3 is built from 17 residues. From germline, CDR1 is MNHEY and CDR2 SVGAGI. The CDR3 is CASSSTWIAGEDNEQFF.

The genes are TRBV6-1 and TRBJ1-6; the TRBD1 assignment by TCRdb is unverifiable without DNA. This CDR3 contains 14 residues. Germline V CDR1 and CDR2: MNHNS, SASEGT. CDR3 residues: CASTPGPDRIPLHF.

The rearrangement uses TRBV7-2 and TRBJ1-5. The CDR3 length is 16 residues. Per the germline V gene, CDR1 is SGHTA and CDR2 is FQGNSA. The CDR3 spells CASSTISEWARQPQHF.